The TCR beta chain under discussion was sequenced for a study of T cell responses to AZD1222 COVID-19 vaccine. Study conclusions and caveats: Increases in Spike-specific TCR breadth and depth were seen after two AZD1222 doses. Just a handful of AZD1222 recipients were seropositive at baseline. Repertoires were sampled only after the peak T cell response.

Assay used: immunoSEQ multiplex PCR; TCRdb lists only in-frame clones, some missing. The profile covers about 97,000 clones, with 80% to 90% appearing a single time and 10% taken by the ten largest. A note on this clone: Antigen unknown.

This receptor was taken from an adult who received the AZD1222 COVID-19 vaccine. Sequencing was performed on peripheral blood, taken 28 days after the second AZD1222 dose.

CDR3 DNA sequence: TGTGCCAGCTCACCAACACTAGCGGGGGGATCTAATGAGCAGTTCTTC. As protein: CASSPTLAGGSNEQFF. The genes are TRBV18 and TRBJ2-1; 12 bases map to TRBD2. Germline V gives CDR1 KGHSH, CDR2 LQKENI. The J segment lost 7 bases and the V segment lost 2 bases, leaving 6 bases of the junction unmatched. The CDR3 has 16 amino acids.